This T cell receptor (beta chain) derives from a study of identical twins. General study results and limits: There was more out-of-frame TCR alpha sharing in monozygotic twins than models estimated.

Looked up from germline, CDR1 is SGDLS and CDR2 is YYNGEE. The CDR3 contains 13 residues. The V end was cut by 0 bases, the J end by 3 bases, with 7 bases between. In the case of this clonotype: Antigen unknown.

MiXCR was run by TCRdb on the 5' RACE reads, yielding one entry per CDR3 protein. The sample contains about 470,000 distinct CDR3 sequences, around 24% of which appear only once. The same data also contributed to another study, on T cells expressing NK-cell markers. That source notes: Repertoires of TCR beta were obtained from T cells sorted as CD3+CD56+NKG2C+, CD3+CD56+NKG2C- and CD3+CD56-NKG2C+. In more than 5 donors, dominant CD3+CD56+NKG2C+ clonotypes ranked among the top 10 CD8+ clonotypes.

This clonotype originated in a woman between 18 and 30 years old in good health. The chain recombines TRBV9 with TRBJ2-7; D is ambiguous. The specimen was CD4+ T cells sorted from blood. For the CDR3, the DNA is TGTGCCAGCAGCGTAGGACGGTACTACGAGCAGTACTTC. It encodes CASSVGRYYEQYF.